This TCR beta chain was obtained from a study of blood T cell repertoires in COVID-19. Study details: Sites across the United States, Italy and Spain contributed samples from acute and convalescent COVID-19.

V shed 5 bases and J 7 bases; nucleotides not matched to a gene: 6. CDR1 is LNHDA, CDR2 SQIVND, per germline (reference sequence). The CDR3 has 15 residues. Original data processing: Nucleated cell number was recorded as an estimate derived from reference gene primer amplification. Some clones are missing from TCRdb's copy, which holds only in-frame ones; the method was immunoSEQ multiplex PCR. D and trimming come from the DNA, and the V and J calls and clone size come from that table. The data contain under 300,000 clones, 86% of them singletons. The receptor was isolated from a man in his thirties or forties who had recovered from COVID-19. The chain combines TRBV19 with TRBJ1-6, with 9 positions matching TRBD1. Sequenced: peripheral blood. The CDR3 loop reads CASSAGTGMNSPLHF. In DNA, the CDR3 is TGTGCCAGTAGTGCAGGGACAGGGATGAATTCACCCCTCCACTTT.